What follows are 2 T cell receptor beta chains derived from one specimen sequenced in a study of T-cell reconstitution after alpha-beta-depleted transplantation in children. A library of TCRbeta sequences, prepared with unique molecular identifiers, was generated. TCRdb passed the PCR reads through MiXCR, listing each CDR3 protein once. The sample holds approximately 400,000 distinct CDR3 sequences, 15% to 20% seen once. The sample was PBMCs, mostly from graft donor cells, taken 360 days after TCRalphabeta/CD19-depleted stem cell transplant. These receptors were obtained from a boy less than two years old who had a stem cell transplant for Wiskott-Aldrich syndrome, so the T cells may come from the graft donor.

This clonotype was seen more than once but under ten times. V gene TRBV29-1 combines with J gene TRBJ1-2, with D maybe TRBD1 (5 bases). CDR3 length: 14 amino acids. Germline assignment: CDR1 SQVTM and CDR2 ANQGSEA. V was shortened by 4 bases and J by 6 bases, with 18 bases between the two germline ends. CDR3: CSVAWGASKNGYTF. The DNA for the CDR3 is TGCAGCGTTGCGTGGGGCGCAAGTAAAAATGGCTACACCTTC.

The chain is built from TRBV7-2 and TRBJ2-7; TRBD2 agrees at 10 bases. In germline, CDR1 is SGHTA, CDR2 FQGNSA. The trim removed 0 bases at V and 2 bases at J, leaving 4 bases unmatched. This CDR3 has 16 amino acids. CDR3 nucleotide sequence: TGTGCCAGCAGCTTAGCTAGTACTAGCGGGACCTACGAGCAGTACTTC. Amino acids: CASSLASTSGTYEQYF.